Each of the 18 T cell receptor beta chains below was sequenced from the same sample in a study of blood T cells in healthy people across ages. The second PCR ran roughly 6 to 12 cycles with a sample-barcoded 5' primer and J-beta primers. TCRdb called the 5' RACE reads again in MiXCR, with one record for every CDR3 protein. The sample carries approximately 780,000 distinct CDR3 sequences, around 25% recorded once. This sample also belongs to another study, concerning T cells of mothers and their children.

Material: blood. The receptors here all came from a boy between 5 and 17 years old in good health.

On this clonotype: A much larger clone lies one base from this, so it may be a read error. The chain uses TRBV2 and TRBJ2-5; tentatively, D is TRBD2 (5 bases). TRBJ2-7 explains the end of the DNA better; the J call may be wrong. This CDR3 has 12 amino acids. Germline V CDR1 and CDR2: SNHLY, FYNNEI. Here the CDR3 reads CASSPRAYEQYF. The CDR3 bases are TGTGCCAGCAGTCCGCGGGCCTACGAGCAGTACTTC.

This clonotype came up a few times. The chain has TRBV7-9 and TRBJ1-1; no reliable D call. This CDR3 is 14 amino acids long. The germline CDR1 and CDR2 sequences are SEHNR and FQNEAQ (reference sequence). The germline V and J ends were trimmed by 4 bases and 1 base, with 10 bases remaining between them. CDR3 bases: TGTGCCAGCAGCTCAAGTGCCTCGAACACTGAAGCTTTCTTT. This sequence encodes CASSSSASNTEAFF.

This clonotype was observed a handful of times. This chain joins TRBV12-3 or TRBV12-4 and TRBJ2-7, with a tentative D call TRBD1 (6 bases). The CDR3 is 14 amino acids. V was shortened by 7 bases and J by 7 bases, with 20 bases between the two germline ends. CDR3 DNA: TGTGCCAGCACGAGTTATCCAGGGGCAGGGGAGCAGTACTTC. Translation: CASTSYPGAGEQYF.

This chain links TRBV12-3 or TRBV12-4 with TRBJ1-2; D gene unclear. V was trimmed by 2 bases and J by 8 bases, leaving 15 bases between them. The CDR3 is 14 amino acids. CDR3 residues: CASSLRRPGRGYTF. The CDR3 nucleotides read TGTGCCAGCAGTTTAAGGCGCCCAGGACGGGGCTACACCTTC.

J is TRBJ2-7 and V is TRBV28; 9 bases agree with TRBD2. V was pared by 6 bases and J by 2 bases, with 29 bases of the junction left unmatched. CDR3 length: 22 residues. The germline V gene has CDR1 MDHEN and CDR2 SYDVKM. In nucleotides, the CDR3 is TGTGCCAGCAGCCCCGGGACACTATTAGGTAGGGCTAGCGGGACTGGGACCTACGAGCAGTACTTC. It yields the protein CASSPGTLLGRASGTGTYEQYF.

This clonotype was seen only a few times. The chain uses TRBV28 and TRBJ2-2, with TRBD1 identical over 7 bases. V lost 5 bases, J lost 3 bases, and 6 bases stayed unmatched. CDR1 is MDHEN, CDR2 SYDVKM, per germline. The CDR3 contains 15 residues. The CDR3 region has the DNA TGTGCCAGCAGTCCAGGGACAGTGGACACCGGGGAGCTGTTTTTT. Protein sequence: CASSPGTVDTGELFF.

This clonotype was picked up a small number of times. The chain uses TRBV5-1 and TRBJ1-1; no clear D gene. The CDR3 runs to 13 residues. Trimming cost V 4 bases and J 6 bases, with 13 bases left between them. Germline loops: CDR1 SGHRS, CDR2 YFSETQ. Here the CDR3 DNA reads TGCGCCAGCAGCCCGCTCGACGGGGCTGAAGCTTTCTTT. This encodes CASSPLDGAEAFF.

This clonotype turned up a few times. The junction and the germline gene differ at one end; a read error may be behind it. CDR3 nucleotides: TGTGCTAGCAGCGCTGCGGGGGACAGGGGAACAGATACGCAGTATTTT. It translates to CASSAAGDRGTDTQYF. V and J are TRBV7-7 and TRBJ2-3; 10 nucleotides agree with TRBD1. Germline values: CDR1 SSHAT, CDR2 FNYEAQ (reference sequence). The CDR3 contains 16 residues.

The genes are TRBV7-3 and TRBJ2-7; D perhaps matches TRBD2 (7 bases). The CDR3 length is 14 residues. Germline assignment: CDR1 SGHTA and CDR2 FQGTGA. Trimming shortened V by 2 bases and J by 5 bases, and 13 bases separated the two germline ends. CDR3 protein: CASSLLGGPDEQYF. CDR3 DNA: TGTGCCAGCAGCTTATTGGGGGGGCCCGACGAGCAGTACTTC.

The chain uses TRBV29-1 and TRBJ1-4; tentatively, D is TRBD1 (5 bases). The CDR3 is 13 amino acids. Germline CDR1 is SQVTM and CDR2 is ANQGSEA. The ends were cut back, 6 bases at V and 4 bases at J, with 12 bases in the middle. In DNA, the CDR3 is TGCAGCGTAGGGGACGGGTATAATGAAAAACTGTTTTTT. Translating gives CSVGDGYNEKLFF.

The V gene is TRBV28, the J gene TRBJ1-2, with a tentative D call TRBD1 (6 bases). The CDR3 runs 15 residues. CDR1 MDHEN and CDR2 SYDVKM come from the germline V gene. Between the trimmed V and J ends, which lost 7 bases and 2 bases, there was a span of 17 bases. The CDR3 sequence: CASTRWGGQNYGYTF. CDR3 DNA sequence: TGTGCCAGCACCCGATGGGGGGGCCAGAACTATGGCTACACCTTC.

In nucleotides, the CDR3 is TGCAGTGCCCCTATTCAGGGCGGGGTGGAGCAGTTCTTC. Translation gives CSAPIQGGVEQFF. The chain combines TRBV20-1 with TRBJ2-5; tentatively, D is TRBD2 (6 bases). The DNA end is more similar to TRBJ2-1, so the J call may be wrong. Germline V gene data show CDR1 as DFQATT and CDR2 as SNEGSKA (reference sequence). The CDR3 has 13 amino acids.

This clonotype appeared once. The rearrangement joins TRBV9 to TRBJ2-7; 7 bases align to TRBD1. With V trimmed by 3 bases and J by 4 bases, 7 bases remained unmatched. Germline V gene lookup returns CDR1 SGDLS and CDR2 YYNGEE. There are 14 residues in the CDR3. CDR3 DNA: TGTGCCAGCAGCGACCGGGACAGTAAATACGAGCAGTACTTC. It specifies CASSDRDSKYEQYF.

This clonotype has a handful of counts. CDR3 DNA sequence: TGCGCCAGCAGCCATACCCCGGGACAGATCTCTGGAAACACCATATATTTT. Translating it yields CASSHTPGQISGNTIYF. V gene TRBV4-1 combines with J gene TRBJ1-3, with TRBD1 identical over 7 bases. Germline values: CDR1 MGHRA, CDR2 YSYEKL. With V trimmed by 3 bases and J by 0 bases, 8 bases remained unmatched. CDR3 length: 17 residues.

A few counts support this clonotype. The chain links TRBV4-1 to TRBJ2-1; D is unresolved. Trimming stripped 1 base from V and 3 bases from J, with 10 bases between. Germline loops: CDR1 MGHRA, CDR2 YSYEKL. CDR3 size: 15 residues. The CDR3 loop is CASSQGADVYNEQFF. The CDR3 region has the DNA TGCGCCAGCAGCCAAGGGGCAGACGTCTACAATGAGCAGTTCTTC.

This clonotype has ten or more counts. V gene TRBV5-5 combines with J gene TRBJ1-2, with 11 bases lining up with TRBD1. Germline V lookup: CDR1 SGHKS, CDR2 YYEKEE (reference sequence). There are 14 residues in the CDR3. With 4 bases clipped from V and 4 bases from J, the junction kept 3 bases outside the gene matches. For the CDR3, the DNA is TGTGCCAGCAGCCCGGACAGGGGGCCCTATGGCTACACCTTC. It codes for CASSPDRGPYGYTF.

This clonotype was detected ten times or more. V and J are TRBV11-2 and TRBJ2-5; the D gene is possibly TRBD2 (6 bases). The J call is in doubt because the DNA end fits TRBJ2-1 better. CDR3 length: 13 amino acids. CDR1 is SGHAT, CDR2 FQNNGV, per germline. The CDR3 nucleotides read TGTGCCAGCAGCTTAGATAGGAGGGCTGAGCAGTTCTTC. Translated: CASSLDRRAEQFF.

This clonotype was found many times. The chain carries TRBV13 and TRBJ2-7; TRBD1 matches at 8 bases. The germline V gene has CDR1 PRHDT and CDR2 FYEKMQ (reference sequence). The V gene end was trimmed by 8 bases and the J gene end by 6 bases; junction bases not matched to a gene: 9. The CDR3 is 13 residues long. The DNA for the CDR3 is TGTGCCAGCCGCAACCGGACAGGGAGCGAGCAGTACTTC. Protein: CASRNRTGSEQYF.